The 12 T cell receptor beta chains given below trace back to one sample, sequenced in a study of blood T cell repertoires in COVID-19. Measured with immunoSEQ multiplex PCR; TCRdb has only the in-frame clones, and not every one. The sample has tens of thousands of clones, less than 85% seen once. The sequencing sample was made of peripheral blood. The receptor set was obtained from a woman in her seventies with acute or convalescent COVID-19.

The chain joins TRBV6-5 to TRBJ1-6; unclear D gene. Trimming removed 6 bases at V and 7 bases at J, with 4 bases between. The length of the CDR3 is 11 residues. Germline-derived CDR1 and CDR2 are MNHEY and SVGAGI. This chain's CDR3 is CASRGNSPLHF. The CDR3 DNA reads TGTGCCAGCAGGGGCAATTCACCCCTCCACTTT.

V usage is TRBV6-5 and J usage is TRBJ1-1; no clear D gene. The germline V gene has CDR1 MNHEY and CDR2 SVGAGI. This CDR3 has 13 amino acids. The V gene lost 7 bases and the J gene lost 5 bases, with 14 bases spanning the gap. This CDR3 is CASTSITGTEAFF. As DNA, the CDR3 is TGTGCCAGCACCTCCATAACCGGGACTGAAGCTTTCTTT.

The chain uses TRBV5-4 and TRBJ2-5; D possibly corresponds to TRBD1 (7 bases). This CDR3 is 15 amino acids long. V lost 6 bases to trimming and J lost 1 base, with 16 bases between them. Germline CDR1 and CDR2: SGHNT and YYREEE (reference sequence). The CDR3: CASTPQGGRQETQYF. Written as DNA, the CDR3 is TGTGCCAGCACCCCCCAGGGGGGCCGCCAAGAGACCCAGTACTTC.

The chain joins TRBV7-2 to TRBJ2-5; TRBD2 matches 8 bases. The germline V gene encodes CDR1 SGHTA and CDR2 FQGNSA. The ends lost 3 bases at V and 4 bases at J; junction bases unmatched: 4. The CDR3 covers 14 residues. CDR3 in amino acids: CASSFAGGPETQYF. The CDR3 nucleotides read TGTGCCAGCAGCTTTGCGGGGGGCCCAGAGACCCAGTACTTC.

The chain combines TRBV6-5 with TRBJ2-5, with TRBD1 matching 8 bases. Trimming cost V 2 bases and J 5 bases; bases outside gene matches: 10. Germline lookup yields CDR1 MNHEY and CDR2 SVGAGI. The CDR3 is made up of 16 amino acids. CDR3 region: CASSYQLGTGGETQYF. The CDR3 nucleotides are TGTGCCAGCAGTTACCAATTGGGGACAGGAGGTGAGACCCAGTACTTC.

This clone was counted between two and nine times. The chain combines TRBV6-1 with TRBJ2-7; perhaps TRBD2 as D (6 bases). Between the trimmed V and J ends, which lost 2 bases and 5 bases, there was a span of 10 bases. The CDR3 is made up of 13 amino acids. CDR1 MNHNS and CDR2 SASEGT come from the germline V gene. The CDR3 loop is CASSEQAGNEQYF. CDR3 DNA sequence: TGTGCCAGCAGTGAACAGGCGGGGAACGAGCAGTACTTC.

V is TRBV7-6 and J is TRBJ2-1; the match to TRBD2 covers 10 bases. Trimming removed 0 bases from V and 5 bases from J; junction bases left unmatched: 4. Germline CDR1 and CDR2: SGHVS and FNYEAQ. The CDR3 spans 16 residues. CDR3 nucleotide sequence: TGTGCCAGCAGCTTAGCCCCAGCGGGGGGGAACAATGAGCAGTTCTTC. It yields the protein CASSLAPAGGNNEQFF.

This clone was seen a handful of times. This sequence joins TRBV9 and TRBJ1-6, with unresolved D. Trimming cost V 4 bases and J 0 bases, with 11 bases left between them. Germline assignment: CDR1 SGDLS and CDR2 YYNGEE. The length of the CDR3 is 16 residues. CDR3 loop: CASSRKWSSYNSPLHF. In DNA form, the CDR3 reads TGTGCCAGCAGCCGTAAGTGGAGCTCCTATAATTCACCCCTCCACTTT.

This clone was seen only a few times. V is TRBV7-9 and J is TRBJ1-1, with unresolved D. CDR3 size: 11 residues. Germline V lookup: CDR1 SEHNR, CDR2 FQNEAQ (reference sequence). V was cut by 6 bases and J by 6 bases, with 8 bases left in between. As DNA, the CDR3 is TGTGCCAGCAGAAGCCTATCTGAAGCTTTCTTT. Translating gives CASRSLSEAFF.

Comment on this clone: At one of its ends the junction is not consistent with the germline gene, which may arise from a read error. Here the CDR3 reads CASSFSWEGPLNF. DNA of the CDR3: TGTGCCAGCAGCTTCTCGTGGGAGGGCCCACTTAACTTC. The chain combines TRBV5-4 with TRBJ1-2; D is uncertain. CDR1 is SGHNT, CDR2 YYREEE, per germline (reference sequence). The CDR3 covers 13 residues.

This chain connects TRBV29-1 to TRBJ1-2; D is uncertain. The CDR3 length is 13 residues. Germline V gene lookup returns CDR1 SQVTM and CDR2 ANQGSEA. The germline V and J ends were trimmed by 6 bases and 4 bases, with 15 bases remaining between them. CDR3 nucleotide sequence: TGCAGCGTCGACGCCGAAGGGAGCTATGGCTACACCTTC. As protein: CSVDAEGSYGYTF.

The chain is built from TRBV4-1 and TRBJ1-1; 7 bases fit TRBD1. The CDR3 spans 16 residues. V shed 1 base, J shed 1 base, and the junction held 6 bases outside the gene matches. Germline V gives CDR1 MGHRA, CDR2 YSYEKL. CDR3 in amino acids: CASSQVFRTGNTEAFF. In nucleotides, the CDR3 is TGCGCCAGCAGCCAAGTTTTCAGGACAGGGAACACTGAAGCTTTCTTT.